The entry below describes one T cell receptor (beta chain). Its antigen is not identified. This sample's treatment: roughly 18 received Ad26.COV2.S at low or high dose, single or two shots; 5 received placebo; per-sample allocation not given. The samples date from day 63 after the first vaccine or placebo injection. Produced via immunoSEQ multiplex PCR; TCRdb's table is partial and in-frame only. The sample comprises about 240,000 clones, 70% to 90% of which are singletons, and approximately 12% rests with the top ten. This CDR3 has 14 amino acids. The V and J ends lost 3 bases and 7 bases, in that order; junction bases with no gene match: 4. Germline loops: CDR1 LGHNA, CDR2 YSLEER. These data are taken from a study of Ad26.COV2.S vaccination and SARS-CoV-2 variants. Findings of the study overall: Across vaccine and placebo recipients, the breadth of non-spike TCRs was similar. Vaccinees reportedly had broad spike-specific CD8+ and CD4+ T cell responses. The TCR-based breadth and depth measures might underestimate overall T cell responses.

The sequenced sample was peripheral blood, obtained in a trial of Ad26.COV2.S vaccine versus placebo. This chain links TRBV4-3 with TRBJ2-7, with 12 bases matching TRBD1. The receptor comes from a person between 18 and 65 years old who received the Ad26.COV2.S COVID-19 vaccine or a placebo. The CDR3: CASSQGQGAGEQYF. CDR3 nucleotide sequence: TGCGCCAGCAGCCAGGGACAGGGGGCGGGGGAGCAGTACTTC.